These 21 T cell receptor beta chains were all obtained from the same sample, sequenced in a study of cytomegalovirus exposure and HLA in healthy donors. Vbeta (60) and Jbeta (13) primers were used in the PCR. TCRdb's copy holds only in-frame clones and misses some; the assay was immunoSEQ multiplex PCR. The sample carries around 140,000 clones, approximately 80% recorded once. The material sequenced was PBMCs. These receptors originate from a woman aged 18 to 35 in good health and CMV-seronegative.

This rearrangement joins TRBV25-1 to TRBJ2-4; no clear D. CDR1 and CDR2 from the germline V gene are MGHDK and SYGVNS. This CDR3 region has 13 residues. Trimming stripped 3 bases from V and 4 bases from J, with 7 bases between. This CDR3 reads CASSEPRKNIQYF. CDR3 coding DNA: TGTGCCAGCAGTGAGCCGCGGAAAAACATTCAGTACTTC.

The chain employs TRBV18 and TRBJ2-7; TRBD1 is a possible D gene (6 bases). Germline assignment: CDR1 KGHSH and CDR2 LQKENI. This CDR3 is 16 amino acids long. Trimming shortened V by 0 bases and J by 3 bases, and 15 bases separated the two germline ends. The CDR3 DNA follows: TGTGCCAGCTCACCACCGGTGGGGACACTGGGCTACGAGCAGTACTTC. Amino acid sequence: CASSPPVGTLGYEQYF.

In its sample, this clone was seen once. Other DNA sequences in the sample encode the same CDR3. V gene TRBV7-9 combines with J gene TRBJ1-2; 7 bases fit TRBD1. The CDR3 spans 14 residues. The germline CDR1 and CDR2 sequences are SEHNR and FQNEAQ (reference sequence). V lost 5 bases, J lost 0 bases, and 3 bases stayed unmatched. The CDR3 spells CASSLGTANYGYTF. The CDR3 bases are TGTGCCAGCAGCCTAGGGACAGCTAACTATGGCTACACCTTC.

The V gene is TRBV5-1, the J gene TRBJ2-2; D is undetermined. CDR3 length: 14 residues. V was trimmed by 4 bases and J by 3 bases, leaving 10 bases between them. CDR1 and CDR2 from the germline V gene are SGHRS and YFSETQ. In nucleotides, the CDR3 is TGCGCCAGCAGCCTGGACCCAGACACCGGGGAGCTGTTTTTT. It specifies CASSLDPDTGELFF.

The chain uses TRBV6-1 and TRBJ2-7, with TRBD2 as a possible D gene (5 bases). The V gene's germline CDR1 is MNHNS and CDR2 SASEGT. The V end was cut by 7 bases, the J end by 3 bases, with 13 bases between. The CDR3 extends over 13 amino acids. The CDR3 loop is CASNVNGDYEQYF. The CDR3 coding sequence is TGTGCCAGCAATGTTAACGGGGACTACGAGCAGTACTTC.

The rearrangement uses TRBV19 and TRBJ1-2; D unresolved. The CDR3 length is 14 residues. In germline, CDR1 is LNHDA, CDR2 SQIVND (reference sequence). Trimming left V 5 bases short and J 0 bases short, with 10 bases between. DNA for the CDR3: TGTGCCAGTAGTCTCGCCGGGACTAACTATGGCTACACCTTC. This gives the protein CASSLAGTNYGYTF.

J is TRBJ2-5 and V is TRBV5-1, with a tentative D call TRBD1 (6 bases). The CDR3 loop spans 14 amino acids. Between the trimmed V and J ends, which lost 6 bases and 2 bases, there was a span of 14 bases. CDR1 and CDR2 (germline): SGHRS, YFSETQ. CDR3 loop: CASTHGTPQETQYF. CDR3 nucleotide sequence: TGCGCCAGCACCCACGGGACACCACAAGAGACCCAGTACTTC.

This clone was counted a few times. The V call is TRBV30, the J call TRBJ2-3; 7 bases fit TRBD1. J lost 5 bases, V lost 1 base, and 9 bases had no gene match. Germline lookup yields CDR1 GTSNPN and CDR2 SVGIG (reference sequence). The CDR3 loop spans 15 amino acids. CDR3 loop: CAWSADRASGDTQYF. Here the CDR3 DNA reads TGTGCCTGGAGTGCAGACAGGGCTTCGGGAGATACGCAGTATTTT.

The chain uses TRBV11-2 and TRBJ2-5, with D possibly matching TRBD1 (7 bases). Trimming cost V 2 bases and J 5 bases, with 15 bases left between them. CDR3 size: 15 residues. Germline V gene data show CDR1 as SGHAT and CDR2 as FQNNGV. DNA for the CDR3: TGTGCCAGCAGCTTACCAGGGGGTGGGGGGGAGACCCAGTACTTC. It translates to CASSLPGGGGETQYF.

The V call is TRBV19, the J call TRBJ2-3, with 10 bases identical to TRBD2. Per germline, CDR1 LNHDA and CDR2 SQIVND (reference sequence). The ends lost 5 bases at V and 5 bases at J; junction bases unmatched: 10. The CDR3 runs to 16 residues. This CDR3 reads CASSPHPLAGEDTQYF. As DNA, the CDR3 is TGTGCCAGTAGTCCTCACCCTCTAGCGGGAGAAGATACGCAGTATTTT.

The rearrangement uses TRBV5-6 and TRBJ2-4; 7 bases fit TRBD2. CDR3 size: 14 residues. Germline values: CDR1 SGHDT, CDR2 YYEEEE. V gave up 4 bases and J gave up 6 bases; unmatched junction bases: 7. This CDR3 reads CASSISGGGNIQYF. The DNA for the CDR3 is TGTGCCAGCAGCATTTCAGGCGGGGGAAACATTCAGTACTTC.

This sequence joins TRBV5-1 and TRBJ2-1; 9 bases map to TRBD2. This CDR3 is built from 15 residues. Looked up from germline, CDR1 is SGHRS and CDR2 is YFSETQ. V lost 4 bases and J lost 4; bases outside the gene matches: 6. CDR3 residues: CASSPSGNTYNEQFF. The DNA of the CDR3 is TGCGCCAGCAGCCCTAGCGGGAACACGTACAATGAGCAGTTCTTC.

This chain joins TRBV27 and TRBJ2-7; D unclear. Trimming took off 3 bases at V and 0 bases at J, with 12 bases between the two ends. The CDR3 covers 15 residues. Germline V gives CDR1 MNHEY, CDR2 SMNVEV (reference sequence). The CDR3 DNA is TGTGCCAGCAGTTTTATTGGTTTCAGCTCCTACGAGCAGTACTTC. It encodes CASSFIGFSSYEQYF.

This clone has just a few counts. V usage is TRBV29-1 and J usage is TRBJ1-1; D might be TRBD1 (6 bases). Germline lookup yields CDR1 SQVTM and CDR2 ANQGSEA. The V end lost 7 bases, the J end lost 1 base, and 13 bases lay between the germline ends. CDR3 length: 13 amino acids. CDR3 protein: CSGGGRGNTEAFF. The DNA of the CDR3 is TGCAGCGGAGGGGGTAGGGGGAACACTGAAGCTTTCTTT.

The chain carries TRBV6-5 and TRBJ1-1, with TRBD1 as a possible D gene (5 bases). The CDR3 length is 16 residues. With 4 bases removed from V and 4 bases from J, the gap between germline ends came to 19 bases. Germline loops: CDR1 MNHEY, CDR2 SVGAGI. CDR3 coding DNA: TGTGCCAGCAGTTTCGGGACTGATACCGCCGGCACTGAAGCTTTCTTT. Translation: CASSFGTDTAGTEAFF.

The chain employs TRBV30 and TRBJ1-6; D may be TRBD1 (5 bases). This CDR3 is built from 14 residues. V gave up 0 bases and J gave up 10 bases, with 13 bases separating them. The germline V gene encodes CDR1 GTSNPN and CDR2 SVGIG (reference sequence). CDR3 amino acids: CAWSVRGKNSPLHF. DNA for the CDR3: TGTGCCTGGAGTGTACGGGGGAAGAACTCACCCCTCCACTTT. Filled out from reference TRBV30 and TRBJ1-6, the complete variable domain reads SQTIHQWPATLVQPVGSPLSLECTVEGTSNPNLYWYRQAAGRGLQLLFYSVGIGQISSEVPQNLSASRPQDRQFILSSKKLLLSDSGFYLCAWSVRGKNSPLHFGNGTRLTVT.

The chain couples TRBV15 to TRBJ2-7, with TRBD2 matching 8 bases. The length of the CDR3 is 17 residues. The germline gives CDR1 LNHNV, CDR2 YYDKDF (reference sequence). Trimming took 0 bases from V and 2 from J; bases not matched to a gene: 9. Here the CDR3 reads CATSRERGSGTTYEQYF. The DNA for the CDR3 is TGTGCCACCAGCAGAGAAAGAGGTAGCGGGACCACCTACGAGCAGTACTTC.

This clone occurred once. The rearrangement uses TRBV5-1 and TRBJ2-1; 9 bases align to TRBD2. Germline-derived CDR1 and CDR2 are SGHRS and YFSETQ. The CDR3 spans 16 residues. Losses at the gene ends were 3 bases for V and 1 base for J; bases not matched to a gene: 5. CDR3 nucleotide sequence: TGCGCCAGCAGCTCCGTTAGCGGGGGTTCCTACAATGAGCAGTTCTTC. It translates to CASSSVSGGSYNEQFF. Filled out from reference TRBV5-1 and TRBJ2-1, the complete variable domain reads KAGVTQTPRYLIKTRGQQVTLSCSPISGHRSVSWYQQTPGQGLQFLFEYFSETQRNKGNFPGRFSGRQFSNSRSEMNVSTLELGDSALYLCASSSVSGGSYNEQFFGPGTRLTVL.

This chain uses TRBV6-5 with TRBJ1-1; no reliable D call. The CDR3 extends over 15 amino acids. CDR1 and CDR2 from the germline V gene are MNHEY and SVGAGI. Trimming shortened V by 2 bases and J by 0 bases, and 10 bases separated the two germline ends. As DNA, the CDR3 is TGTGCCAGCAGTTACGGTCTCGAGGTGAACACTGAAGCTTTCTTT. Translated: CASSYGLEVNTEAFF.

This chain links TRBV5-1 with TRBJ2-5; D is undetermined. Germline V lookup: CDR1 SGHRS, CDR2 YFSETQ. The CDR3 extends over 13 amino acids. V dropped 2 bases and J dropped 2 bases, with 7 bases sitting between them. This CDR3 is CASSLEAQETQYF. The CDR3, as DNA: TGCGCCAGCAGCTTAGAAGCTCAAGAGACCCAGTACTTC.

The chain couples TRBV2 to TRBJ2-3; TRBD2 matches at 7 bases. CDR1 and CDR2 (germline): SNHLY, FYNNEI. This CDR3 is built from 14 residues. Trimming at V came to 7 bases and at J to 0 bases, leaving 4 bases not matched to a gene. The DNA for the CDR3 is TGTGCCAGCACTACTAGCGTCAGCACAGATACGCAGTATTTT. Encoded protein: CASTTSVSTDTQYF.